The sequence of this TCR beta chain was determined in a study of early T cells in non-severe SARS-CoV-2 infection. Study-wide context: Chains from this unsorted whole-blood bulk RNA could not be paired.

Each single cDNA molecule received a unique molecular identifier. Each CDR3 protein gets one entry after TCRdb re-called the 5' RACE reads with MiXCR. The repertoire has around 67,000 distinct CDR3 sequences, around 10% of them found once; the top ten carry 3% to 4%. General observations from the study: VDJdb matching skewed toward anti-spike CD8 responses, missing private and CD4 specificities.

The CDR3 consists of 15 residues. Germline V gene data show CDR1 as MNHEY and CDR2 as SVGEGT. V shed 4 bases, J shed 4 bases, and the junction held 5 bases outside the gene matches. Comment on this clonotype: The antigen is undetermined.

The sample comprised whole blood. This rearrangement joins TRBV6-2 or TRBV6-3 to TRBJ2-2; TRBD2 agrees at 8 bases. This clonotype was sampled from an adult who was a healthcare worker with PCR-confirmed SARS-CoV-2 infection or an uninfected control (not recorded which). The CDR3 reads CASSSAGGGTGELFF. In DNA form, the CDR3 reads TGTGCCAGCAGTTCGGCGGGGGGCGGCACCGGGGAGCTGTTTTTT.